This T cell receptor (beta chain) derives from a study of blood T cell repertoires in COVID-19. Study information: Specimens from acute and convalescent COVID-19 originated in the United States, Italy and Spain.

Everyone who took part was 18 to 89 years old, and they came from 24 US areas. Participants' own reports of clinical history determined their cohort assignment. Recovered status in Cohort 3 required two negative PCRs, clearance, or symptom resolution. V was trimmed by 2 bases and J by 2 bases, leaving 19 bases between them. The CDR3 is 18 residues long. Germline assignment: CDR1 LNHDA and CDR2 SQIVND (reference sequence). Assay used: immunoSEQ multiplex PCR; TCRdb lists only in-frame clones, some missing. The sample yields roughly 300,000 clones, 85% to 90% seen once. This sequence originates from a young man who had recovered from COVID-19. The sample was PBMCs or T cells enriched from blood (not recorded which). This chain uses TRBV19 with TRBJ2-4; maybe TRBD1 (6 bases). Written as DNA, the CDR3 is TGTGCCAGTAGTATAATGTCGGGCAGGGGATTGACCAAAAACATTCAGTACTTC. Translating it yields CASSIMSGRGLTKNIQYF.